What follows is one TCR beta chain and its context. Its antigen is as yet unknown. Trimming shortened V by 5 bases and J by 3 bases, and 11 bases separated the two germline ends. There are 14 residues in the CDR3. Germline loops: CDR1 MNHEY, CDR2 SMNVEV (reference sequence). The source of the sample is a study of blood T cells in healthy people across ages. Study observations and caveats: PBMC samples, being unsorted, prevented any conclusive comparison of naive and antigen-experienced cells.

Together with a sample-barcoded 5' primer, a J-beta primer mix was included in a second PCR lasting roughly 6 to 12 cycles. TCRdb recomputed calls from the 5' RACE reads with MiXCR, one row per CDR3 protein. This repertoire shows about a million distinct CDR3 sequences, roughly 48% found once; its top ten account for 13%. Caucasian, healthy and from Russia, the donors were aged between 6 and 90. Extraction yielded at least 6 micrograms of total RNA per sample. The sequenced sample was blood. This TCR came from a man younger than 40 in good health. The chain is built from TRBV27 and TRBJ1-5, with D unclear. CDR3 nucleotide sequence: TGTGCCAGCAGTGTGAGTTTGACCAATCAGCCCCAGCATTTT. As protein: CASSVSLTNQPQHF.